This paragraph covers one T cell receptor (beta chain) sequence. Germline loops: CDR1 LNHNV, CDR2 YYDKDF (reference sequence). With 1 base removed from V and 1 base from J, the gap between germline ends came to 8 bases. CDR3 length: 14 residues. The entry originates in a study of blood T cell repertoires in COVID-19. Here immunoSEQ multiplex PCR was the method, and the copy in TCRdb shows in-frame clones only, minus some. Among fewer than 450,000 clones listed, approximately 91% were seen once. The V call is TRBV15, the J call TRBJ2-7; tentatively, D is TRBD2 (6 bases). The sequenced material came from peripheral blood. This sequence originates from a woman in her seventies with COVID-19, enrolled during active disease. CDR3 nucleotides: TGTGCCACCAGCAGAGCTAGCGTATCCTACGAGCAGTACTTC. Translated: CATSRASVSYEQYF.